This T cell receptor beta chain was sequenced for a study of OX40 agonist ivuxolimab in advanced cancers. Across the study: The group had a mean age of roughly 65 years, ranged from 23 to 79, and was approximately 81% male.

The protocol was immunoSEQ multiplex PCR, while the TCRdb copy is restricted to in-frame clones and leaves out a portion. The table shows around 95,000 clones, with about 89% occurring only once. V lost 9 bases and J lost 1, with 14 bases in between. The CDR3 consists of 14 residues. CDR1 MNHNS and CDR2 SASEGT come from the germline V gene. The rearrangement links TRBV6-1 to TRBJ2-3; a possible D gene is TRBD2 (5 bases). The TCR originated in an adult with an advanced solid tumor such as melanoma, head and neck, liver or kidney cancer. Sequences were derived from CD4+ or CD8+ T cells sorted from blood, sampled in a trial of the OX40 agonist ivuxolimab. DNA for the CDR3: TGTGCCAGTAGAACGGAGGTAGGCACAGATACGCAGTATTTT. This sequence encodes CASRTEVGTDTQYF.